The 31 T cell receptor beta chains below were found in one sample sequenced in a study of beta chain features in type 1 diabetes. Study-level results: Type 1 diabetes patients had TCRB CDR3s that were shorter (moderately but significantly so) in all four CD4+ subsets.

These receptors are not linked to any known antigen. The entirety of the isolated RNA underwent reverse transcription, so expressed TCRB transcripts were sequenced. Profiled with immunoSEQ multiplex PCR; TCRdb holds only in-frame clones, not every one. The sample includes 200,000 to 300,000 clones, roughly 22% seen only once; the top ten take about 0.027%. What was sequenced was naive CD4+ T cells from blood. These receptors were collected from a woman aged 35 to 49 with type 1 diabetes.

The chain employs TRBV28 and TRBJ1-2; D is uncertain. This CDR3 is built from 13 residues. V dropped 2 bases and J dropped 4 bases, with 8 bases sitting between them. The germline CDR1 and CDR2 sequences are MDHEN and SYDVKM. The chain's CDR3 is CASSLMGAYGYTF. The CDR3 nucleotides read TGTGCCAGCAGTTTAATGGGAGCCTATGGCTACACCTTC.

The CDR3 spells CASSAPRDRGRYTF. Written as DNA, the CDR3 is TGTGCCAGCAGCGCTCCCCGGGACAGGGGCCGCTACACCTTC. The rearrangement uses TRBV6-6 and TRBJ1-2, with 10 nucleotides matching TRBD1. There are 14 residues in the CDR3. Germline assignment: CDR1 MNHNY and CDR2 SVGAGI (reference sequence). V was clipped by 6 bases and J by 9 bases; unmatched bases: 10.

The genes are TRBV12-5 and TRBJ2-7; D is possibly TRBD2 (5 bases). Germline lookup yields CDR1 LGHNT and CDR2 FRNRAP. Trimming removed 2 bases at V and 5 bases at J, with 10 bases between. The CDR3 covers 13 residues. CDR3 sequence (DNA): TGTGCTAGTGGTTTGTGGGAGACGGACGAGCAGTACTTC. Translation gives CASGLWETDEQYF.

This chain uses TRBV7-8 with TRBJ2-3, with a possible D match to TRBD1 (6 bases). Germline V gene lookup returns CDR1 SGHVS and CDR2 FQNEAQ. The length of the CDR3 is 12 residues. For the CDR3, the DNA is TGTGTCGCAGGGGCGGACACAGATACGCAGTATTTT. Protein: CVAGADTDTQYF.

This chain uses TRBV28 with TRBJ1-2, with D possibly TRBD1 on 6 matching bases. This CDR3 spans 11 amino acids. Trimming cost V 10 bases and J 3 bases, with 9 bases left between them. Germline V gene sequence: CDR1 MDHEN, CDR2 SYDVKM. CDR3 in amino acids: CAINRDYGYTF. CDR3 DNA: TGTGCCATAAACAGGGACTATGGCTACACCTTC.

The CDR3 coding sequence is TGCGCCAGCAGCTTGGTCGGGACAGGGGCCGAGACCCAGTACTTC. It encodes CASSLVGTGAETQYF. The chain links TRBV5-1 to TRBJ2-5, with 10 bases aligning to TRBD1. This CDR3 spans 15 amino acids. V shed 0 bases and J 5 bases; nucleotides not matched to a gene: 4. Germline V gives CDR1 SGHRS, CDR2 YFSETQ.

The genes are TRBV28 and TRBJ1-5; 9 bases align to TRBD1. This CDR3 has 14 amino acids. Germline CDR1 is MDHEN and CDR2 is SYDVKM. With V trimmed by 10 bases and J by 7 bases, 11 bases remained unmatched. CDR3 loop: CAITRGQGGQPQHF. The CDR3, as DNA: TGTGCCATTACCAGGGGACAGGGAGGACAGCCCCAGCATTTT.

This clone was detected only a few times. The chain employs TRBV4-1 and TRBJ1-4; D is undetermined. CDR3 length: 14 amino acids. Between the trimmed V and J ends, which lost 4 bases and 7 bases, there was a span of 13 bases. The germline V gene has CDR1 MGHRA and CDR2 YSYEKL. The DNA of the CDR3 is TGCGCCAGCAGCCTCGCCGGTGCAGGTGAAAAACTGTTTTTT. This gives the protein CASSLAGAGEKLFF.

The CDR3 coding sequence is TGTGCCAGCAGAACCTACGGGATTTCTAACTATGGCTACACCTTC. Its protein product is CASRTYGISNYGYTF. The rearrangement uses TRBV28 and TRBJ1-2; D call uncertain. With 6 bases removed from V and 0 bases from J, the gap between germline ends came to 14 bases. Germline CDR1 is MDHEN and CDR2 is SYDVKM. CDR3 length: 15 amino acids.

The chain has TRBV4-1 and TRBJ1-2; 8 positions match TRBD1. Germline V CDR1 and CDR2: MGHRA, YSYEKL. Trimming removed 5 bases from V and 6 bases from J; junction bases left unmatched: 5. The length of the CDR3 is 13 residues. The CDR3 protein is CASSSTGGDGYTF. CDR3 nucleotide sequence: TGCGCCAGCAGCTCTACAGGGGGGGATGGCTACACCTTC.

CDR3 nucleotide sequence: TGCGCCAGCAGCCCTCGGGACCCAGGGGACACTGAAGCTTTCTTT. This translates into CASSPRDPGDTEAFF. The chain links TRBV5-1 to TRBJ1-1; D possibly corresponds to TRBD1 (6 bases). The CDR3 runs to 15 residues. The germline CDR1 and CDR2 sequences are SGHRS and YFSETQ. V was shortened by 4 bases and J by 3 bases, with 16 bases between the two germline ends.

This clone came up a few times. The V gene is TRBV18, the J gene TRBJ2-7, with D perhaps matching TRBD1 (6 bases). The CDR3 consists of 14 residues. Germline V gene sequence: CDR1 KGHSH, CDR2 LQKENI. Trimming took 2 bases from V and 0 from J, leaving 8 bases between them. Written as DNA, the CDR3 is TGTGCCAGCTCACCAACAGGGATCTCCTACGAGCAGTACTTC. The encoded protein is CASSPTGISYEQYF.

The chain carries TRBV19 and TRBJ1-2; TRBD1 matches at 8 bases. Trimming at V came to 7 bases and at J to 0 bases, leaving 10 bases not matched to a gene. The CDR3 runs 16 residues. Germline V lookup: CDR1 LNHDA, CDR2 SQIVND (reference sequence). The CDR3 sequence is CASNLGTGTTNYGYTF. The CDR3 DNA follows: TGTGCCAGTAATCTCGGGACAGGCACTACTAACTATGGCTACACCTTC.

The chain has TRBV19 and TRBJ1-2, with D perhaps TRBD1 (5 bases). This CDR3 comprises 13 residues. V gave up 3 bases and J gave up 8 bases, with 13 bases separating them. The germline gives CDR1 LNHDA, CDR2 SQIVND (reference sequence). CDR3: CASSIGTRPGYTF. DNA for the CDR3: TGTGCCAGTAGTATTGGGACTCGCCCAGGCTACACCTTC.

The table lists this clone with a few counts. The chain carries TRBV4-3 and TRBJ2-7; tentatively, D is TRBD1 (6 bases). The CDR3 runs to 13 residues. V shed 1 base and J shed 6 bases, with 10 bases lying between them. Germline CDR1 reads LGHNA; CDR2 reads YSLEER. CDR3 protein: CASSQGGPSEQYF. The DNA for the CDR3 is TGCGCCAGCAGCCAAGGGGGGCCGAGCGAGCAGTACTTC.

This clone was seen a few times. The chain is built from TRBV15 and TRBJ2-5, with D maybe TRBD2 (5 bases). CDR3 length: 15 amino acids. The V end was cut by 0 bases, the J end by 5 bases, with 13 bases between. Germline lookup yields CDR1 LNHNV and CDR2 YYDKDF (reference sequence). CDR3 protein: CATSRDLAGGETQYF. CDR3 bases: TGTGCCACCAGCAGAGATCTGGCGGGCGGGGAGACCCAGTACTTC.

V is TRBV10-3 and J is TRBJ2-7, with D possibly being TRBD1 (7 bases). The germline V and J ends were trimmed by 6 bases and 1 base, with 16 bases remaining between them. There are 15 residues in the CDR3. Germline lookup yields CDR1 ENHRY and CDR2 SYGVKD. Here the CDR3 DNA reads TGTGCCATCAGGGGGGGTGGGACAGAGTCCTACGAGCAGTACTTC. This sequence encodes CAIRGGGTESYEQYF.

This clone was counted only a few times. The chain carries TRBV29-1 and TRBJ1-3; D ambiguous. The CDR3 is made up of 12 amino acids. V lost 6 bases and J lost 0, with 6 bases in between. CDR1 and CDR2 (germline): SQVTM, ANQGSEA. The CDR3 nucleotides read TGCAGCGTCCTACGCTCTGGAAACACCATATATTTT. Translating it yields CSVLRSGNTIYF.

The sample holds a few counts of this clone. The chain carries TRBV11-1 and TRBJ2-3; TRBD2 matches 12 bases. V gave up 4 bases and J gave up 6 bases; unmatched junction bases: 8. This CDR3 spans 16 amino acids. CDR1 SGHAT and CDR2 FQDESV come from the germline V gene (reference sequence). The CDR3 protein is CASSSRLAGAADTQYF. DNA for the CDR3: TGTGCCAGCAGCTCTAGACTAGCGGGAGCGGCGGATACGCAGTATTTT.

This clone was detected a few times. V and J are TRBV9 and TRBJ1-2; D may be TRBD1 (5 bases). Germline V gene data show CDR1 as SGDLS and CDR2 as YYNGEE. This CDR3 region has 14 residues. Trimming took 0 bases from V and 8 from J, leaving 14 bases between them. CDR3 amino acids: CASSVDWQGVGYTF. As DNA, the CDR3 is TGTGCCAGCAGCGTAGATTGGCAGGGTGTGGGCTACACCTTC.

The V call is TRBV5-4, the J call TRBJ1-2, with D uncertain. The CDR3 spans 13 residues. V lost 1 base and J lost 4, with 8 bases in between. The germline V gene has CDR1 SGHNT and CDR2 YYREEE (reference sequence). The CDR3 spells CASSLTESYGYTF. CDR3 in DNA: TGTGCCAGCAGCTTGACAGAGAGCTATGGCTACACCTTC.

The table lists this clone with a few counts. The chain carries TRBV7-9 and TRBJ2-5; D unresolved. The germline V gene encodes CDR1 SEHNR and CDR2 FQNEAQ (reference sequence). Trimming took 3 bases from V and 5 from J, leaving 13 bases between them. The CDR3 sequence is 14 residues long. DNA of the CDR3: TGTGCCAGCAGCTTTTACCGACCGAGGGAGACCCAGTACTTC. The encoded protein is CASSFYRPRETQYF. Based on the CDR3 plus reference TRBV7-9 and TRBJ2-5, the full variable domain is DTGVSQNPRHKITKRGQNVTFRCDPISEHNRLYWYRQTLGQGPEFLTYFQNEAQLEKSRLLSDRFSAERPKGSFSTLEIQRTEQGDSAMYLCASSFYRPRETQYFGPGTRLLVL.

The chain uses TRBV4-3 and TRBJ1-5; D may be TRBD1 (6 bases). The CDR3 loop spans 15 amino acids. V lost 4 bases, J lost 4 bases, and 14 bases lay in between. Germline-derived CDR1 and CDR2 are LGHNA and YSLEER. This chain's CDR3 is CASSRYREGNQPQHF. Here the CDR3 DNA reads TGCGCCAGCAGCCGATACAGGGAGGGTAATCAGCCCCAGCATTTT.

This chain uses TRBV29-1 with TRBJ2-1; no reliable D call. Trimming removed 5 bases from V and 4 bases from J, with 6 bases in between. The CDR3 consists of 11 residues. Looked up from germline, CDR1 is SQVTM and CDR2 is ANQGSEA. The CDR3 reads CSVPRYNEQFF. The DNA of the CDR3 is TGCAGCGTTCCGCGGTACAATGAGCAGTTCTTC.

This rearrangement joins TRBV5-1 to TRBJ2-3; D is unclear. This CDR3 is 13 amino acids long. Germline CDR1 SGHRS, CDR2 YFSETQ. V was clipped by 3 bases and J by 2 bases, with 7 bases between them. The CDR3 loop is CASSSLATDTQYF. For the CDR3, the DNA is TGCGCCAGCAGCTCTTTGGCCACAGATACGCAGTATTTT.

The chain carries TRBV27 and TRBJ2-5; the match to TRBD1 covers 9 bases. The V gene's germline CDR1 is MNHEY and CDR2 SMNVEV (reference sequence). The CDR3 sequence is 15 residues long. V gave up 4 bases and J gave up 4 bases; unmatched junction bases: 7. In DNA, the CDR3 is TGTGCCAGCAGTTCTACAGGGGGCCAAGGAGAGACCCAGTACTTC. As protein: CASSSTGGQGETQYF.

The J gene is TRBJ2-1, the V gene TRBV28; 8 nucleotides align to TRBD1. With V trimmed by 4 bases and J by 6 bases, 5 bases remained unmatched. This CDR3 contains 14 residues. Germline CDR1 is MDHEN and CDR2 is SYDVKM. The CDR3 sequence: CASSSGGGPNEQFF. DNA for the CDR3: TGTGCCAGCAGTTCAGGGGGCGGGCCCAATGAGCAGTTCTTC.

The chain employs TRBV7-9 and TRBJ1-1; D unclear. Deletions cut 2 bases from V and 8 bases from J, with 12 bases between. Germline assignment: CDR1 SEHNR and CDR2 FQNEAQ (reference sequence). The CDR3 is 13 amino acids. The CDR3 DNA follows: TGTGCCAGCAGCTTATCGGCAGGAACCGAAGCTTTCTTT. Amino acid sequence: CASSLSAGTEAFF.

The chain employs TRBV7-9 and TRBJ1-1; D is possibly TRBD1 (6 bases). The V end was cut by 5 bases, the J end by 5 bases, with 9 bases between. Germline V lookup: CDR1 SEHNR, CDR2 FQNEAQ (reference sequence). This CDR3 has 12 amino acids. CDR3 amino acids: CASSLDRTEAFF. DNA for the CDR3: TGTGCCAGCAGCCTCGACAGGACTGAAGCTTTCTTT.

Only a few counts were recorded for this clone. The V call is TRBV5-1, the J call TRBJ2-7; maybe TRBD1 (5 bases). The V end was cut by 4 bases, the J end by 2 bases, with 7 bases between. CDR3 length: 12 residues. CDR1 is SGHRS, CDR2 YFSETQ, per germline. The CDR3 loop is CASSPQAYEQYF. The CDR3 nucleotides are TGCGCCAGCAGCCCACAGGCCTACGAGCAGTACTTC.

This clone was found a few times. This sequence joins TRBV18 and TRBJ2-7; TRBD2 matches 11 bases. This CDR3 has 18 amino acids. The J segment lost 0 bases and the V segment lost 5 bases, leaving 12 bases of the junction unmatched. The germline V gene encodes CDR1 KGHSH and CDR2 LQKENI. The CDR3 loop is CASSTGTSGLFSSYEQYF. CDR3 sequence (DNA): TGTGCCAGCTCAACCGGGACTAGCGGTTTATTTAGCTCCTACGAGCAGTACTTC.